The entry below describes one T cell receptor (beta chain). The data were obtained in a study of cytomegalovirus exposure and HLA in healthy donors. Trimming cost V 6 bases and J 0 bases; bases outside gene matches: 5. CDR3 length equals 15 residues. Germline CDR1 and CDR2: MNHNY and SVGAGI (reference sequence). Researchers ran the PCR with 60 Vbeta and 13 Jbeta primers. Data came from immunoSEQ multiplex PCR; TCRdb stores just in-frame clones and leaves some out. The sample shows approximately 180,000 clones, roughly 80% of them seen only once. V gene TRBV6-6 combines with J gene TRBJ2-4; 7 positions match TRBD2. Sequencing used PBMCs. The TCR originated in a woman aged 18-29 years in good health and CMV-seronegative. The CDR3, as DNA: TGTGCCAGCAGCCAAAGCGGGGTAGCCAAAAACATTCAGTACTTC. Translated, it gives CASSQSGVAKNIQYF.